These 30 T cell receptor beta chains share one sample of origin, sequenced in a study of blood T cell repertoires in COVID-19. Generated by immunoSEQ multiplex PCR, the TCRdb table keeps only in-frame clones and is missing some. The data show about 280,000 clones, 86% seen once. The sample was peripheral blood. The receptors were gathered from a woman aged 30 to 39 with active or convalescent COVID-19.

The gene calls are TRBV5-3 and TRBJ2-1; 9 bases agree with TRBD2. TRBV5-3 is known as an ORF, though its function is uncertain. CDR3 length: 13 residues. Trimming cost V 7 bases and J 8 bases; bases outside gene matches: 7. The CDR3, as DNA: TGTGCCAGAGCGGGGGGGATAACCTATGAGCAGTTCTTC. Translated, it gives CARAGGITYEQFF.

The chain links TRBV5-1 to TRBJ2-3; 10 bases line up with TRBD1. The germline CDR1 and CDR2 sequences are SGHRS and YFSETQ. Trimming removed 4 bases from V and 3 bases from J; junction bases left unmatched: 2. CDR3 length equals 14 residues. Here the CDR3 reads CASSGTGATDTQYF. Here the CDR3 DNA reads TGCGCCAGCAGCGGGACAGGGGCTACAGATACGCAGTATTTT.

The chain employs TRBV28 and TRBJ1-1; D might be TRBD1 (6 bases). The V gene lost 5 bases and the J gene lost 0 bases, with 22 bases spanning the gap. The CDR3 is 18 residues long. Per germline, CDR1 MDHEN and CDR2 SYDVKM. The CDR3 DNA sequence: TGTGCCAGCAGTATAATTCCCCGGACAGCCACCTTGAACACTGAAGCTTTCTTT. It yields the protein CASSIIPRTATLNTEAFF.

V and J are TRBV25-1 and TRBJ1-2; 7 bases are shared with TRBD1. The germline gives CDR1 MGHDK, CDR2 SYGVNS. V gave up 0 bases and J gave up 6 bases; unmatched junction bases: 7. The CDR3 runs to 15 residues. CDR3 sequence reads: CASSEYERGLHGYTF. The DNA for the CDR3 is TGTGCCAGCAGTGAATATGAAAGGGGGCTCCATGGCTACACCTTC.

This chain connects TRBV29-1 to TRBJ2-7, with D perhaps TRBD1 (6 bases). Germline CDR1 reads SQVTM; CDR2 reads ANQGSEA. There are 12 residues in the CDR3. Trimming removed 7 bases at V and 0 bases at J, with 10 bases between. CDR3 loop: CSAQGHSYEQYF. Here the CDR3 DNA reads TGCAGCGCTCAGGGGCACTCCTACGAGCAGTACTTC.

The gene calls are TRBV24-1 and TRBJ1-5; 7 bases are shared with TRBD1. The length of the CDR3 is 13 residues. V gave up 4 bases and J gave up 11 bases; unmatched junction bases: 7. Per the germline V gene, CDR1 is KGHDR and CDR2 is SFDVKD. As DNA, the CDR3 is TGTGCCACCAGTGACCCGACAGGGTTTACCCAGCATTTT. Its protein is CATSDPTGFTQHF.

The chain has TRBV27 and TRBJ1-6; 10 bases map to TRBD1. This CDR3 region has 16 residues. V gave up 4 bases and J gave up 10 bases; unmatched junction bases: 10. The germline gives CDR1 MNHEY, CDR2 SMNVEV (reference sequence). The CDR3 reads CASSSRPGQGRSPLHF. The DNA for the CDR3 is TGTGCCAGCAGTTCCCGTCCGGGACAGGGGAGATCACCCCTCCACTTT.

The chain uses TRBV6-5 and TRBJ1-6; TRBD1 agrees at 10 bases. Losses at the gene ends were 0 bases for V and 8 bases for J; bases not matched to a gene: 4. Germline V gives CDR1 MNHEY, CDR2 SVGAGI. There are 16 residues in the CDR3. CDR3 in amino acids: CASSYSGTGVDSPLHF. CDR3 coding DNA: TGTGCCAGCAGTTACTCGGGGACAGGGGTGGATTCACCCCTCCACTTT.

This chain joins TRBV7-3 and TRBJ1-4; D uncertain. V gave up 1 base and J gave up 1 base, with 10 bases separating them. Germline values: CDR1 SGHTA, CDR2 FQGTGA. The CDR3 runs 16 residues. CDR3: CASSLSGELTNEKLFF. In DNA, the CDR3 is TGTGCCAGCAGCTTAAGCGGGGAATTAACTAATGAAAAACTGTTTTTT.

V usage is TRBV7-2 and J usage is TRBJ2-5; 10 positions agree with TRBD1. The V gene end was trimmed by 3 bases and the J gene end by 5 bases; junction bases not matched to a gene: 6. Germline-derived CDR1 and CDR2 are SGHTA and FQGNSA. The CDR3 loop spans 15 amino acids. The chain's CDR3 is CASSFDRGRGETQYF. CDR3 sequence (DNA): TGTGCCAGCAGCTTCGACAGGGGGCGCGGGGAGACCCAGTACTTC.

The V and J genes are TRBV7-3 and TRBJ1-1; D perhaps matches TRBD1 (5 bases). V lost 2 bases and J lost 2, with 9 bases in between. From germline, CDR1 is SGHTA and CDR2 FQGTGA. The CDR3 contains 14 residues. CDR3 DNA: TGTGCCAGCAGCTTAGGGGCAGTTAACACTGAAGCTTTCTTT. This gives the protein CASSLGAVNTEAFF. Supplemented by reference TRBV7-3 and TRBJ1-1, the full variable domain reads GAGVSQTPSNKVTEKGKYVELRCDPISGHTALYWYRQSLGQGPEFLIYFQGTGAADDSGLPNDRFFAVRPEGSVSTLKIQRTERGDSAVYLCASSLGAVNTEAFFGQGTRLTVV.

This chain joins TRBV7-9 and TRBJ2-5; D perhaps matches TRBD1 (6 bases). The CDR3 loop spans 18 amino acids. The germline CDR1 and CDR2 sequences are SEHNR and FQNEAQ (reference sequence). V lost 6 bases and J lost 2, with 25 bases in between. As DNA, the CDR3 is TGTGCCAGCAGTCGTCTTCCCCTGACAGGCCCCGGACAAGAGACCCAGTACTTC. Its protein is CASSRLPLTGPGQETQYF.

The V and J genes are TRBV6-2 or TRBV6-3 and TRBJ1-2; a weak D match, TRBD1 (5 bases). V lost 4 bases, J lost 4 bases, and 13 bases lay in between. The CDR3 length is 14 residues. The germline V gene encodes CDR1 MNHEY and CDR2 SVGEGT. The CDR3 is CASSSFGGAYGYTF. The CDR3, as DNA: TGTGCCAGCAGTTCTTTCGGAGGGGCCTATGGCTACACCTTC.

CDR3 bases: TGTGCCAGTAGTATCGATGTAGGGGGCACCACTGAAGCTTTCTTT. The encoded protein is CASSIDVGGTTEAFF. The chain links TRBV19 to TRBJ1-1, with 7 bases lining up with TRBD1. Germline V CDR1 and CDR2: LNHDA, SQIVND (reference sequence). V gave up 3 bases and J gave up 4 bases; unmatched junction bases: 8. CDR3 size: 15 residues.

V and J are TRBV27 and TRBJ1-2; TRBD1 agrees at 7 bases. CDR1 and CDR2 from the germline V gene are MNHEY and SMNVEV (reference sequence). V dropped 4 bases and J dropped 8; count of bases not matched to a gene: 10. CDR3 length: 14 residues. CDR3 DNA sequence: TGTGCCAGCAGTTCGAACAGGGGTAGCGGCGGCTACACCTTC. As protein: CASSSNRGSGGYTF.

The J gene is TRBJ1-1, the V gene TRBV6-6; the match to TRBD1 covers 9 bases. The CDR3 is 15 amino acids. Trimming removed 1 base from V and 2 bases from J; junction bases left unmatched: 2. CDR1 and CDR2 from the germline V gene are MNHNY and SVGAGI (reference sequence). CDR3 residues: CASSYLGQGNTEAFF. CDR3 DNA: TGTGCCAGCAGTTACTTGGGACAGGGCAACACTGAAGCTTTCTTT.

In its sample, this clone was seen once. Additional DNA sequences in this sample encode the identical CDR3. V and J are TRBV7-2 and TRBJ2-3; D uncertain. V was shortened by 0 bases and J by 5 bases, with 9 bases between the two germline ends. The CDR3 runs 14 residues. The V gene's germline CDR1 is SGHTA and CDR2 FQGNSA. CDR3 residues: CASSLASGLDTQYF. CDR3 bases: TGTGCCAGCAGCTTAGCCTCGGGTTTAGATACGCAGTATTTT.

This chain links TRBV6-1 with TRBJ1-6, with TRBD1 matching 10 bases. J lost 7 bases, V lost 3 bases, and 6 bases had no gene match. The CDR3 loop spans 16 amino acids. CDR1 MNHNS and CDR2 SASEGT come from the germline V gene. The CDR3 loop reads CASSDPGQGMNSPLHF. The CDR3 nucleotides are TGTGCCAGCAGTGATCCGGGACAGGGGATGAATTCACCCCTCCACTTT.

The J gene is TRBJ2-7, the V gene TRBV6-2 or TRBV6-3, with D perhaps matching TRBD1 (6 bases). CDR3 size: 15 residues. The germline V and J ends were trimmed by 5 bases and 2 bases, with 16 bases remaining between them. Germline values: CDR1 MNHEY, CDR2 SVGEGT. As DNA, the CDR3 is TGTGCCAGCAGTAAACAAGACAGGCCCGCCTACGAGCAGTACTTC. Amino acid sequence: CASSKQDRPAYEQYF.

This sequence joins TRBV9 and TRBJ2-5; 12 bases fit TRBD2. Germline V gene sequence: CDR1 SGDLS, CDR2 YYNGEE. Trimming took 7 bases from V and 2 from J; bases not matched to a gene: 6. The CDR3 is made up of 15 amino acids. The CDR3, as DNA: TGTGCCAGCGGGGGACTAGCGGGTGTACAAGAGACCCAGTACTTC. This gives the protein CASGGLAGVQETQYF.

About this clone itself: The same CDR3 can be traced to other DNA sequences in this sample. The chain uses TRBV9 and TRBJ2-3, with a tentative D call TRBD2 (5 bases). The CDR3 loop spans 15 amino acids. Germline lookup yields CDR1 SGDLS and CDR2 YYNGEE. Trimming pared 4 bases from V and 2 bases from J, leaving 14 bases between. The CDR3 nucleotides read TGTGCCAGCAGCCCCCGCGAGGGAGTCACAGATACGCAGTATTTT. Translation gives CASSPREGVTDTQYF.

The rearrangement uses TRBV19 and TRBJ1-6; no clear D. With 5 bases removed from V and 9 bases from J, the gap between germline ends came to 8 bases. This CDR3 contains 12 residues. CDR1 is LNHDA and CDR2 is SQIVND in the germline V gene (reference sequence). CDR3 coding DNA: TGTGCCAGTAGTCCCCCGGGTTCACCCCTCCACTTT. Translation gives CASSPPGSPLHF. Complete variable domain (other parts from reference TRBV19 and TRBJ1-6): DGGITQSPKYLFRKEGQNVTLSCEQNLNHDAMYWYRQDPGQGLRLIYYSQIVNDFQKGDIAEGYSVSREKKESFPLTVTSAQKNPTAFYLCASSPPGSPLHFGNGTRLTVT.

The rearrangement links TRBV4-3 to TRBJ2-1; the match to TRBD2 covers 8 bases. Germline CDR1 and CDR2: LGHNA and YSLEER. The CDR3 loop spans 15 amino acids. Trimming removed 5 bases from V and 8 bases from J; junction bases left unmatched: 11. The CDR3 DNA reads TGCGCCAGCAGCTGGGTAGCGGGGCTTGGAGATGAGCAGTTCTTC. Translating gives CASSWVAGLGDEQFF.

This CDR3 reads CASSRERDRVFYNEQFF. Written as DNA, the CDR3 is TGTGCCAGCAGCCGAGAGAGGGACAGGGTGTTTTACAATGAGCAGTTCTTC. The chain recombines TRBV4-2 with TRBJ2-1; 9 bases map to TRBD1. The CDR3 runs to 17 residues. The junction had 11 bases not matched to a gene; V was cut back by 4 bases and J by 4 bases. Looked up from germline, CDR1 is LGHNA and CDR2 is YNFKEQ.

J is TRBJ2-1 and V is TRBV7-9; possible D gene TRBD1, 5 bases. The germline CDR1 and CDR2 sequences are SEHNR and FQNEAQ (reference sequence). CDR3 size: 13 residues. V gave up 6 bases and J gave up 7 bases, with 13 bases separating them. CDR3 protein: CASSHLGENEQFF. The CDR3 nucleotides read TGTGCCAGCAGTCACTTAGGGGAAAATGAGCAGTTCTTC.

The chain has TRBV3-1 (or the pseudogene TRBV3-2) and TRBJ2-3; D ambiguous. The CDR3 runs to 13 residues. The V end lost 3 bases, the J end lost 7 bases, and 11 bases lay between the germline ends. Per germline, CDR1 LGHDT and CDR2 YNNKEL (reference sequence). The CDR3 DNA follows: TGTGCCAGCAGCCAGTCCCAGTCCCATACGCAGTATTTT. Translating it yields CASSQSQSHTQYF.

A single count supports this clone. J is TRBJ2-7 and V is TRBV6-5, with 10 bases that match TRBD1. Germline lookup yields CDR1 MNHEY and CDR2 SVGAGI. J was trimmed by 6 bases and V by 6 bases; bases with no gene match: 5. This CDR3 has 13 residues. The CDR3 DNA sequence: TGTGCCAGCAGGCTTAGACAGGGGGCCGAGCAGTACTTC. This sequence encodes CASRLRQGAEQYF.

The V call is TRBV4-3, the J call TRBJ2-7, with D uncertain. From germline, CDR1 is LGHNA and CDR2 YSLEER. Trimming stripped 1 base from V and 3 bases from J, with 13 bases between. The CDR3 is 15 amino acids. CDR3 amino acids: CASSQVHVPSYEQYF. CDR3 in DNA: TGCGCCAGCAGCCAAGTCCACGTCCCCAGCTACGAGCAGTACTTC.

The chain uses TRBV18 and TRBJ1-5; tentative D call: TRBD1 (6 bases). The CDR3 has 16 residues. Looked up from germline, CDR1 is KGHSH and CDR2 is LQKENI. Trimming cost V 3 bases and J 5 bases, with 17 bases left between them. For the CDR3, the DNA is TGTGCCAGCTCACCCTCGTCAGGGGTAAGGCATCAGCCCCAGCATTTT. It is translated as CASSPSSGVRHQPQHF.

This clone occurred once. The CDR3 sequence: CASSLARKGDNEQFF. The CDR3 region has the DNA TGTGCCAGCAGCTTAGCCCGAAAGGGGGATAATGAGCAGTTCTTC. The chain is built from TRBV7-6 and TRBJ2-1, with D possibly TRBD1 on 6 matching bases. Trimming took 0 bases from V and 7 from J, leaving 13 bases between them. Germline V gene sequence: CDR1 SGHVS, CDR2 FNYEAQ. The CDR3 has 15 amino acids.